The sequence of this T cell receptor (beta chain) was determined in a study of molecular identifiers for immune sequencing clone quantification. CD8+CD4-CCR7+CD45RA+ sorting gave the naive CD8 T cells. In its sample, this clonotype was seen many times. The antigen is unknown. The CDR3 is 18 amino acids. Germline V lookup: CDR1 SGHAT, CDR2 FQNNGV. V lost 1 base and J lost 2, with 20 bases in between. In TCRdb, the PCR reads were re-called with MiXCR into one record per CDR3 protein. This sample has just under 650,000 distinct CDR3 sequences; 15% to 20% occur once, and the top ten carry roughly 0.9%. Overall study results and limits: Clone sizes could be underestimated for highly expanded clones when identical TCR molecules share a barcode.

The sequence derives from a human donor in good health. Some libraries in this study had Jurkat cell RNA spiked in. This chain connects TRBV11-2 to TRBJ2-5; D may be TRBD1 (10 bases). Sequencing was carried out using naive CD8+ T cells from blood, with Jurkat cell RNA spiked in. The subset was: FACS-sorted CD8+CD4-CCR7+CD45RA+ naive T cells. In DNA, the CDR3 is TGTGCCAGCAGCTTAGGCGGGAGGGGACAGGGGTGGCAAGAGACCCAGTACTTC. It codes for CASSLGGRGQGWQETQYF.